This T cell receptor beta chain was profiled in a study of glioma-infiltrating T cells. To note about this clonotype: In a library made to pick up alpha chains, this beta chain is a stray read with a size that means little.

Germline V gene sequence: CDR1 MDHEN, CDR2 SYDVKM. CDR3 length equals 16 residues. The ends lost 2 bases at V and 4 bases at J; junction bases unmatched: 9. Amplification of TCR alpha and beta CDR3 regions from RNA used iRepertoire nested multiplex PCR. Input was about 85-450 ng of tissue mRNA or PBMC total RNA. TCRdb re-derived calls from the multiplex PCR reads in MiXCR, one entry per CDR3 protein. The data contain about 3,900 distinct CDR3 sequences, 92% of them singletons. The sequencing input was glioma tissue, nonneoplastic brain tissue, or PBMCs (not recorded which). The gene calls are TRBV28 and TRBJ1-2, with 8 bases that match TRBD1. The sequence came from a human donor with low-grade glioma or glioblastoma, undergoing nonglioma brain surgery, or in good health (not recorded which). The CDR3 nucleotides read TGTGCCAGCAGTTTACAGACAGGGGAATTGGGCTATGGCTACACCTTC. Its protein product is CASSLQTGELGYGYTF.